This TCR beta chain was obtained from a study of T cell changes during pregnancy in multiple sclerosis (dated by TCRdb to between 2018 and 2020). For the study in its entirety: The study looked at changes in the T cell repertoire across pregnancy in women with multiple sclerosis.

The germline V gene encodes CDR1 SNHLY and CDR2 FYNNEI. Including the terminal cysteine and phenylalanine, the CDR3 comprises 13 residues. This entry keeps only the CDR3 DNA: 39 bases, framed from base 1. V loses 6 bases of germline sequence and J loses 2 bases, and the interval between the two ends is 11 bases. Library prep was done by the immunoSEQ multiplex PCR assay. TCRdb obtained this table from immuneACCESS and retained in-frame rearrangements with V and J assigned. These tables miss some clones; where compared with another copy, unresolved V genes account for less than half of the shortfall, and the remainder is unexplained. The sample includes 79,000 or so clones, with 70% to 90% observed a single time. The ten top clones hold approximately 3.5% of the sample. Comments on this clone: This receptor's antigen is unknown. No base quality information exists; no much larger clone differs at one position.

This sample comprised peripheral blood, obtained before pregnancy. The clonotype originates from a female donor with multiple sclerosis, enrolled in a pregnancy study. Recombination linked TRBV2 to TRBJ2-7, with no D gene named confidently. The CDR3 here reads CASSLSRTYEQYF. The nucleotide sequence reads TGTGCCAGCAGCTTATCCAGGACCTACGAGCAGTACTTC.